This paragraph covers one TCR beta chain sequence. The sample originates from a study of blood T cell repertoires in COVID-19. Study at large: T cells, B-cell-depleted T cells, or PBMCs provided the cDNA or gDNA that served as material.

Trimming shortened V by 3 bases and J by 3 bases, and 10 bases separated the two germline ends. Germline V gives CDR1 SGHRS, CDR2 YFSETQ. This CDR3 contains 13 residues. Sequencing was performed with immunoSEQ multiplex PCR; in TCRdb, only in-frame clones are kept and a portion is missing. Here the sample spans 250,000 to 300,000 clones, more than 85% being singletons. The rearrangement joins TRBV5-1 to TRBJ2-7; tentative D call: TRBD1 (6 bases). Sequencing used peripheral blood. This receptor was identified in a man in his forties with acute or convalescent COVID-19. The CDR3 DNA follows: TGCGCCAGCAGCTACAGGGTCGGCTACGAGCAGTACTTC. It codes for CASSYRVGYEQYF.